This TCR beta chain was sequenced during a study of response to subunit inactivated influenza vaccine. TCRdb ran MiXCR on the RT-PCR reads and lists one entry per CDR3 protein. In the table there are over 400,000 distinct CDR3 sequences, about a tenth of which are singletons. Trimming removed 2 bases at V and 1 base at J, with 6 bases between. Germline loops: CDR1 ENHRY, CDR2 SYGVKD. The CDR3 runs to 14 residues. This clonotype was seen a handful of times. Its target is not known. Notes on the study in general: Researchers suggested that each seasonal influenza vaccination recruits few new T cells.

This specimen consisted of PBMCs from blood, obtained roughly 46 days after vaccination. The chain uses TRBV10-3 and TRBJ1-5; D is undetermined. The TCR originated in a man in his forties or fifties who received an inactivated influenza vaccine. The DNA for the CDR3 is TGTGCCATCAGTGAGGGCATCAGCAATCAGCCCCAGCATTTT. It specifies CAISEGISNQPQHF.